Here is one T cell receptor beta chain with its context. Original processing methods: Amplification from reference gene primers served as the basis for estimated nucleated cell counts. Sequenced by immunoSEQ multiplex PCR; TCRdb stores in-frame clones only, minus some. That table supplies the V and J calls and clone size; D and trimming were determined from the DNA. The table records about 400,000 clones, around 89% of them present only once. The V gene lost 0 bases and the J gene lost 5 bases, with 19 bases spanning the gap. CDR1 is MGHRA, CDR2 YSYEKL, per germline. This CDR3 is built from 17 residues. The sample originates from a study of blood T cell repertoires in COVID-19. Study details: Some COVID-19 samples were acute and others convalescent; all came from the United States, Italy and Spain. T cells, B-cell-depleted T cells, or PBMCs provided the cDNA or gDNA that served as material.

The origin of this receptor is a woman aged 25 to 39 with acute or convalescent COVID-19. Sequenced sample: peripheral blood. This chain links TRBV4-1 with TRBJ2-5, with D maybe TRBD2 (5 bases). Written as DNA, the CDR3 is TGCGCCAGCAGCCAAGACATCTCCACTAGTCTGTGGGAGACCCAGTACTTC. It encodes CASSQDISTSLWETQYF.